The next 13 T cell receptor beta chains were all read from a single sample in a study of regulatory T cells in long-lasting Graves disease. Construction of TCR beta libraries relied on iRepertoire HTBI primers and on Arm-PCR targeting CDR3 regions. TCRdb called the multiplex PCR reads again in MiXCR, with one record for every CDR3 protein. The data contain approximately 540,000 distinct CDR3 sequences, more than 10% of them singletons. Documented time point: newly diagnosed GD, antithyroid drugs for less than 3 months. TCR sequences were obtained from RNA taken from PBMCs. The data were also submitted as part of a second study, on T cells in Graves' hyperthyroidism and ophthalmopathy.

The sequencing used peripheral blood mononuclear cells (PBMCs), collected at new diagnosis, from a patient treated with antithyroid drugs. Source of these receptors: a woman aged 25 to 39 with Graves disease.

This clonotype has at least ten counts. V gene TRBV30 combines with J gene TRBJ2-1; tentatively, D is TRBD1 (7 bases). Germline CDR1 and CDR2: GTSNPN and SVGIG (reference sequence). The CDR3 has 13 amino acids. Trimming removed 5 bases at V and 9 bases at J, with 17 bases between. CDR3 sequence: CAWDVNRGGEQFF. CDR3 in DNA: TGTGCCTGGGATGTTAACAGGGGAGGTGAGCAGTTCTTC.

Notes on this clonotype: A clone one base away is much larger, so this may be a read error. J is TRBJ1-5 and V is TRBV6-2 or TRBV6-3, with no clear D. The CDR3 runs to 15 residues. CDR1 is MNHEY, CDR2 SVGEGT, per germline. Between the trimmed V and J ends, which lost 6 bases and 5 bases, there was a span of 17 bases. The CDR3 region is CASSFTGVMDQPQHF. The CDR3 DNA reads TGTGCCAGCAGCTTTACGGGTGTTATGGATCAGCCCCAGCATTTT.

This clonotype appeared many times. The chain combines TRBV7-8 with TRBJ1-5; D is possibly TRBD1 (6 bases). CDR1 and CDR2 from the germline V gene are SGHVS and FQNEAQ. V dropped 1 base and J dropped 5 bases, with 9 bases sitting between them. The CDR3 has 14 residues. The chain's CDR3 is CASSLVPGDQPQHF. CDR3 coding DNA: TGTGCCAGCAGCTTAGTACCAGGGGATCAGCCCCAGCATTTT. The whole variable domain, remainder taken from reference TRBV7-8 and TRBJ1-5, is GAGVSQSPRYKVAKRGQDVALRCDPISGHVSLFWYQQALGQGPEFLTYFQNEAQLDKSGLPSDRFFAERPEGSVSTLKIQRTQQEDSAVYLCASSLVPGDQPQHFGDGTRLSIL.

V is TRBV6-5 and J is TRBJ2-7; tentatively, D is TRBD1 (5 bases). The CDR3 contains 17 residues. Germline V gene lookup returns CDR1 MNHEY and CDR2 SVGAGI. Trimming removed 0 bases from V and 7 bases from J, with 22 bases in between. The CDR3 DNA sequence: TGTGCCAGCAGTTACTCCTCGACAGAGCTGGGGTACAATGAGCAGTACTTC. It translates to CASSYSSTELGYNEQYF.

This clonotype was detected ten times or more. At one of its ends the junction is not consistent with the germline gene, which may arise from a read error. The genes are TRBV5-1 and TRBJ2-3; no clear D gene. The germline V gene encodes CDR1 SGHRS and CDR2 YFSETQ. The CDR3 has 14 residues. In DNA form, the CDR3 reads TGTGCCAGCAGCTTCGAATCTAGCACAGATACGCAGTATTTT. It encodes CASSFESSTDTQYF.

Details on this clonotype: A much larger clone differs by one base, so this may be a read error. The chain links TRBV6-5 to TRBJ2-7, with TRBD1 as a possible D gene (6 bases). The germline CDR1 and CDR2 sequences are MNHEY and SVGAGI. Trimming removed 2 bases from V and 8 bases from J, with 19 bases in between. The CDR3 has 15 amino acids. The CDR3 sequence is CASSYTYRVSGKQYF. CDR3 coding DNA: TGTGCCAGCAGTTACACGTACAGGGTTTCAGGAAAGCAGTACTTC.

This clonotype was counted many times. V is TRBV27 and J is TRBJ1-1; D is uncertain. This CDR3 contains 13 residues. V lost 2 bases to trimming and J lost 11 bases, with 15 bases between them. Germline loops: CDR1 MNHEY, CDR2 SMNVEV (reference sequence). The CDR3 sequence: CASSLTGPSRAFF. The CDR3 DNA is TGTGCCAGCAGTTTAACTGGTCCGTCCAGGGCTTTCTTT.

V and J are TRBV6-1 and TRBJ1-2; TRBD1 agrees at 8 bases. J was trimmed by 4 bases and V by 6 bases; bases with no gene match: 13. This CDR3 is built from 16 residues. CDR1 MNHNS and CDR2 SASEGT come from the germline V gene. The CDR3 nucleotides are TGTGCCAGCAGAAAACTCCTGGACAGGGTGAGCTATGGCTACACCTTC. It specifies CASRKLLDRVSYGYTF.

This clonotype was recorded at least ten times. V and J are TRBV28 and TRBJ2-3, with 9 bases lining up with TRBD2. The J call may be in error: the DNA end matches TRBJ2-5 better. Germline V gene sequence: CDR1 MDHEN, CDR2 SYDVKM. The CDR3 loop spans 16 amino acids. The CDR3 region is CASSFHGRGGAETQYF. CDR3 nucleotides: TGTGCCAGCAGTTTCCATGGGCGGGGGGGGGCGGAGACCCAGTACTTC.

The sample holds many counts of this clonotype. The J gene is TRBJ2-7, the V gene TRBV28; TRBD2 matches at 9 bases. This CDR3 comprises 18 residues. Losses at the gene ends were 7 bases for V and 5 bases for J; bases not matched to a gene: 21. CDR1 is MDHEN and CDR2 is SYDVKM in the germline V gene. CDR3 amino acids: CASTIGGGRGPGPHEQYF. Written as DNA, the CDR3 is TGTGCCAGCACCATTGGGGGCGGGAGGGGACCGGGCCCCCACGAGCAGTACTTC.

J is TRBJ1-2 and V is TRBV27, with D hard to call. The V and J ends lost 6 bases and 3 bases respectively, with 20 bases between them. The CDR3 loop spans 16 amino acids. Germline CDR1 and CDR2: MNHEY and SMNVEV (reference sequence). CDR3 in DNA: TGTGCCAGCAGGAGTTTAGAGCTCCTAGATGACTATGGCTACACCTTC. This sequence encodes CASRSLELLDDYGYTF.

This clonotype was seen a handful of times. The V gene is TRBV5-6, the J gene TRBJ2-3; D tentatively fits TRBD1 or TRBD2 (5 bases each). Germline CDR1 and CDR2: SGHDT and YYEEEE. Trimming removed 1 base at V and 9 bases at J, with 15 bases between. There are 14 residues in the CDR3. The CDR3 DNA sequence: TGTGCCAGCAGCTTGAAGGTGTGGGGGTACACGCAGTATTTT. It specifies CASSLKVWGYTQYF. The variable domain in full, completed from reference TRBV5-6 and TRBJ2-3, reads DAGVTQSPTHLIKTRGQQVTLRCSPKSGHDTVSWYQQALGQGPQFIFQYYEEEERQRGNFPDRFSGHQFPNYSSELNVNALLLGDSALYLCASSLKVWGYTQYFGPGTRLTVL.

The rearrangement links TRBV9 to TRBJ1-3; 7 bases are a match to TRBD1. V lost 3 bases and J lost 0; bases outside the gene matches: 9. CDR3 size: 17 residues. Germline assignment: CDR1 SGDLS and CDR2 YYNGEE. The CDR3 region is CASSAPRQGLSGNTIYF. In DNA, the CDR3 is TGTGCCAGCAGCGCGCCTCGACAGGGCCTCTCTGGAAACACCATATATTTT.